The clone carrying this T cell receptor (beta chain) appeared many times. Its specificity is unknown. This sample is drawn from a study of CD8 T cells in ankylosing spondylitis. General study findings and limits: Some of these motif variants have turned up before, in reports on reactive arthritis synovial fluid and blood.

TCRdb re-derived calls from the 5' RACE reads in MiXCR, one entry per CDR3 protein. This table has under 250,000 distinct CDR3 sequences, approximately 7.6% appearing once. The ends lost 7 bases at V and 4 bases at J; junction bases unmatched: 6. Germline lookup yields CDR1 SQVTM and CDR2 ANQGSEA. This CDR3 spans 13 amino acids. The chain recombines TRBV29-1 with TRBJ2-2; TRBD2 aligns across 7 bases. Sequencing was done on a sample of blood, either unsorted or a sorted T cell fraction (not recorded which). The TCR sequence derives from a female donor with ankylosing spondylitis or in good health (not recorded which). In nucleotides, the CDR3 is TGCAGCGCCCTGACTAGCCGCACCGGGGAGCTGTTTTTT. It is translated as CSALTSRTGELFF.